Sequencing of this T cell receptor (beta chain) was carried out in a study of T cell responses to AZD1222 COVID-19 vaccine. Profiled with immunoSEQ multiplex PCR; TCRdb holds only in-frame clones, not every one. Among 110,000 to 150,000 clones, 90% to 95% were seen once, and the ten largest hold more than 3.5%. In regard to this clone: The antigen remains undetermined.

With V trimmed by 6 bases and J by 0 bases, 11 bases remained unmatched. Germline V gene lookup returns CDR1 SEHNR and CDR2 FQNEAQ (reference sequence). The CDR3 is made up of 16 amino acids. Study-level points and caveats: Females made up more of the donors, who were largely white British, and clonal diversity may have come out too low. Spike-specific TCR breadth and depth rose after two AZD1222 doses. At baseline, just 5 or 6 AZD1222 recipients tested seropositive.

This rearrangement joins TRBV7-9 to TRBJ2-7, with 7 bases identical to TRBD2. The TCR sequence derives from an adult in good health. The input for sequencing was peripheral blood, taken on day 0 of AZD1222 vaccination. Here the CDR3 reads CASSATSAISSYEQYF. The CDR3 DNA sequence: TGTGCCAGCAGTGCCACTAGCGCCATTAGCTCCTACGAGCAGTACTTC.